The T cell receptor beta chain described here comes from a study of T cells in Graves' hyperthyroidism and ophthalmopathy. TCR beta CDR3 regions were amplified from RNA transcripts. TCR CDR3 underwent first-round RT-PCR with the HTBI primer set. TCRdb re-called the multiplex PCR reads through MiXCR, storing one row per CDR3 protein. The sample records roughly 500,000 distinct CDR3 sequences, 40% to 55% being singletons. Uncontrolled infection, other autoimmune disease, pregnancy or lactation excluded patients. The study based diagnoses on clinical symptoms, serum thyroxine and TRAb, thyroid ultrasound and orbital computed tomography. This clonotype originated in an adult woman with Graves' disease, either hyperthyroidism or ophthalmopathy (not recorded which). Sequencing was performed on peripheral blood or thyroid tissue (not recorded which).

The CDR3 DNA reads as TGTGCCACCAGATTAGGACAGGGAGCATGTGCCGACGAGCAGTACTTC. It translates to CATRLGQGACADEQYF. The rearrangement joins TRBV15 to TRBJ2-7; TRBD1 matches 8 bases. The trim removed 6 bases at V and 5 bases at J, leaving 15 bases unmatched. Germline V gene lookup returns CDR1 LNHNV and CDR2 YYDKDF (reference sequence). This CDR3 is 16 amino acids long.